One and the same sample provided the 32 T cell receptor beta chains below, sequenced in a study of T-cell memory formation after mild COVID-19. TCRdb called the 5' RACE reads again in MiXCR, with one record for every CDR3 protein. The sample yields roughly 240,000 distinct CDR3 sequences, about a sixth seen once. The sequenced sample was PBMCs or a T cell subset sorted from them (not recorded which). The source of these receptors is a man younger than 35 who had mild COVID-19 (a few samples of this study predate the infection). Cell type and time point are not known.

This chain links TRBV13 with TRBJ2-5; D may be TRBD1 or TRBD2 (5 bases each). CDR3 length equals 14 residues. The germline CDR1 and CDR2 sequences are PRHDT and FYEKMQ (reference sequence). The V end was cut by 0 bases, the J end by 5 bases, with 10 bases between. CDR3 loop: CASSLGGRDETQYF. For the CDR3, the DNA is TGTGCCAGCAGCTTAGGTGGCAGGGACGAGACCCAGTACTTC. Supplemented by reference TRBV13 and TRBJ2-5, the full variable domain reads AAGVIQSPRHLIKEKRETATLKCYPIPRHDTVYWYQQGPGQDPQFLISFYEKMQSDKGSIPDRFSAQQFSDYHSELNMSSLELGDSALYFCASSLGGRDETQYFGPGTRLLVL.

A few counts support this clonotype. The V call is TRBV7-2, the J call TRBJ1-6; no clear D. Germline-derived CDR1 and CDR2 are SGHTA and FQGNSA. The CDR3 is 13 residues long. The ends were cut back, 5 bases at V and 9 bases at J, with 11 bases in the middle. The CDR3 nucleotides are TGTGCCAGCAGCCCGGAGCCGGTTTCACCCCTCCACTTT. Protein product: CASSPEPVSPLHF. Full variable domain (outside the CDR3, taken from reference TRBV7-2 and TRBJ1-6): GAGVSQSPSNKVTEKGKDVELRCDPISGHTALYWYRQSLGQGLEFLIYFQGNSAPDKSGLPSDRFSAERTGGSVSTLTIQRTQQEDSAVYLCASSPEPVSPLHFGNGTRLTVT.

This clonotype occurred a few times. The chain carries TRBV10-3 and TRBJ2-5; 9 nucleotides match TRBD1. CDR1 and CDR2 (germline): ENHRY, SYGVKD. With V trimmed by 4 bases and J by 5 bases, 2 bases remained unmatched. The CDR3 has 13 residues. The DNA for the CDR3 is TGTGCCATCAGTGGACAGGGGGACGAGACCCAGTACTTC. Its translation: CAISGQGDETQYF.

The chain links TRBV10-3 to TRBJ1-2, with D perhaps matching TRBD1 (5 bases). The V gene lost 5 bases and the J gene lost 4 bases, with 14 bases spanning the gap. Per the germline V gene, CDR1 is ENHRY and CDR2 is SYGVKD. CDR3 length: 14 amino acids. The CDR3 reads CAISLEGGAYGYTF. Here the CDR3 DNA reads TGTGCCATCAGTCTAGAGGGCGGGGCCTATGGCTACACCTTC.

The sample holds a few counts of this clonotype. The CDR3 DNA reads TGCGCCAGCAGCTTGCAGGGTCGGCAGTTCTTC. Encoded protein: CASSLQGRQFF. This chain uses TRBV5-1 with TRBJ2-1, with D tentatively TRBD1 (5 bases). CDR1 and CDR2 (germline): SGHRS, YFSETQ. The CDR3 is 11 residues long. The V gene lost 1 base and the J gene lost 12 bases, with 8 bases spanning the gap. The full variable domain, rest sourced from reference TRBV5-1 and TRBJ2-1, is KAGVTQTPRYLIKTRGQQVTLSCSPISGHRSVSWYQQTPGQGLQFLFEYFSETQRNKGNFPGRFSGRQFSNSRSEMNVSTLELGDSALYLCASSLQGRQFFGPGTRLTVL.

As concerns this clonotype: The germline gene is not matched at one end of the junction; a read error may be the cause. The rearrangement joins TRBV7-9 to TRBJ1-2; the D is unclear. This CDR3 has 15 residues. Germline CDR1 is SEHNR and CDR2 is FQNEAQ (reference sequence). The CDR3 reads CASSLAGSRAYRYTF. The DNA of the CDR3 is TGTGCCAGCAGCTTAGCGGGGTCCCGAGCCTATCGCTACACCTTC.

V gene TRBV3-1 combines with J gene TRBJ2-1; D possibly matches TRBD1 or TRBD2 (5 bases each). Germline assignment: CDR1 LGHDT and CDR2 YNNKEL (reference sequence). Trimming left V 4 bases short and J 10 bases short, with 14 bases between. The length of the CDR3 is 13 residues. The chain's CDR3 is CASSPLGTGEQFF. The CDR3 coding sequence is TGTGCCAGCAGCCCTCTAGGGACGGGAGAGCAGTTCTTC.

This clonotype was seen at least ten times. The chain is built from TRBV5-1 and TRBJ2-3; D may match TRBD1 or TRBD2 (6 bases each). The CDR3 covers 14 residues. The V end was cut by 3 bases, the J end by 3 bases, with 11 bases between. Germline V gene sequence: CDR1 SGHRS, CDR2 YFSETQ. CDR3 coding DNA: TGCGCCAGCAGCTGGGGGGCCGGGACAGATACGCAGTATTTT. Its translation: CASSWGAGTDTQYF.

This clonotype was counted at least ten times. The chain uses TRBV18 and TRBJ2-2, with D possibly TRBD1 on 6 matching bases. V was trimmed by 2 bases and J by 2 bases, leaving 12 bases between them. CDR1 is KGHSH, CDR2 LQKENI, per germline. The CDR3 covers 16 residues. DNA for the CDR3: TGTGCCAGCTCACCAATCAGGGGTCAAAACACCGGGGAGCTGTTTTTT. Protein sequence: CASSPIRGQNTGELFF.

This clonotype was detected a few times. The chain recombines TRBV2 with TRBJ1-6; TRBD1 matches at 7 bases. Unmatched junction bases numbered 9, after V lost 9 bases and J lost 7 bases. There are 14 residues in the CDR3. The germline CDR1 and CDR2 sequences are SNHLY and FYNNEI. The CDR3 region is CASKGGETNSPLHF. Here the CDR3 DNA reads TGTGCCAGTAAAGGGGGCGAAACGAATTCACCCCTCCACTTT.

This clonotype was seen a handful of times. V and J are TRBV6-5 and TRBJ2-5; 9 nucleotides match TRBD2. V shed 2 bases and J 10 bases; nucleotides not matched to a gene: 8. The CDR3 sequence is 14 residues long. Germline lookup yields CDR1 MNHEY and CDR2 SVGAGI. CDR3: CASSYPSASGDQYF. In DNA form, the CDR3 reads TGTGCCAGCAGTTACCCCTCGGCTAGCGGGGACCAGTACTTC.

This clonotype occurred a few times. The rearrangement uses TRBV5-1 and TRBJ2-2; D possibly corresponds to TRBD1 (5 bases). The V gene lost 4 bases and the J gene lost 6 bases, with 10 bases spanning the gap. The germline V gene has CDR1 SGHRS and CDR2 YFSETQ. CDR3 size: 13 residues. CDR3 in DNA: TGCGCCAGCAGCCGACAGTACGCCGGGGAGCTGTTTTTT. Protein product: CASSRQYAGELFF.

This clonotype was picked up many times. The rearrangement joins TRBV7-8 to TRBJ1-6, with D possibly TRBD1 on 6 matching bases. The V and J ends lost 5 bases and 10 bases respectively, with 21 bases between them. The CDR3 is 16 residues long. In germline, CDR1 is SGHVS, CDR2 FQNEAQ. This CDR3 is CASSPPRQGNLSPLHF. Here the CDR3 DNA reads TGTGCCAGCAGCCCCCCCCGGCAGGGGAATCTATCACCCCTCCACTTT.

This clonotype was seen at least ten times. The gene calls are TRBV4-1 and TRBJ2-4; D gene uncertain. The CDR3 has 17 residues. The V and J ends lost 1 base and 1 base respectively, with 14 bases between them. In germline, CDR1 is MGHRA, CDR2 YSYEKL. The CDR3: CASSQGPAVVAKNIQYF. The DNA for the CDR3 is TGCGCCAGCAGCCAAGGACCGGCGGTGGTGGCCAAAAACATTCAGTACTTC.

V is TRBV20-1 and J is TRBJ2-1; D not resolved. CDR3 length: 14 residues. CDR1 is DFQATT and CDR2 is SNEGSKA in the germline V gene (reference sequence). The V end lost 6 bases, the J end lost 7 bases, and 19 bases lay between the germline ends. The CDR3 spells CSACGQADRNEQFF. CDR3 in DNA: TGCAGTGCCTGTGGGCAGGCAGATCGGAATGAGCAGTTCTTC.

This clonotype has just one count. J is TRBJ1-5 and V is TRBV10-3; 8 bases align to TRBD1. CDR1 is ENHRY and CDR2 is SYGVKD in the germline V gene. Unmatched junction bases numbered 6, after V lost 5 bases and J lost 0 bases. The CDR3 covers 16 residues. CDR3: CAISRQGPNSNQPQHF. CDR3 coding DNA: TGTGCCATCAGTAGACAGGGGCCGAATAGCAATCAGCCCCAGCATTTT.

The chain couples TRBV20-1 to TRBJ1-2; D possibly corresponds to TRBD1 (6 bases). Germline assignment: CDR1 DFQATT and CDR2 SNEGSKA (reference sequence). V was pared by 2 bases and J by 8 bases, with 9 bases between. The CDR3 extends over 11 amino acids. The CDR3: CSARQGFGYTF. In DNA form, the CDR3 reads TGCAGTGCTAGACAGGGGTTCGGCTACACCTTC.

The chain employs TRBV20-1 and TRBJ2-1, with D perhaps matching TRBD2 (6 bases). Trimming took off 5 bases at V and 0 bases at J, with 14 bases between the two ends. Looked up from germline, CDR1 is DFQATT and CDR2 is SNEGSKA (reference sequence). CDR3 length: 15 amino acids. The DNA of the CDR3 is TGCAGTGCTGAGGGGACTCCGAGCTCCTACAATGAGCAGTTCTTC. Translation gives CSAEGTPSSYNEQFF.

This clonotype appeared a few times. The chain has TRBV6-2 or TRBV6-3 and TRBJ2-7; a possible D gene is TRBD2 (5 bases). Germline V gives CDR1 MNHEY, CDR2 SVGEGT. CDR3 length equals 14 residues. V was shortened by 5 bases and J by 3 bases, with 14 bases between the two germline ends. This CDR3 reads CASSPPEENYEQYF. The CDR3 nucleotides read TGTGCCAGCAGTCCCCCGGAGGAGAACTACGAGCAGTACTTC.

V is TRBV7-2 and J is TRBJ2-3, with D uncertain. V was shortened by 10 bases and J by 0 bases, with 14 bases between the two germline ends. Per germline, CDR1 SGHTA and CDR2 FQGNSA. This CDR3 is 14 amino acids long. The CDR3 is CATKGLLSTDTQYF. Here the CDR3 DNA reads TGTGCCACAAAGGGCCTGCTTAGCACAGATACGCAGTATTTT. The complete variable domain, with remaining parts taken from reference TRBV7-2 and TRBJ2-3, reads GAGVSQSPSNKVTEKGKDVELRCDPISGHTALYWYRQSLGQGLEFLIYFQGNSAPDKSGLPSDRFSAERTGGSVSTLTIQRTQQEDSAVYLCATKGLLSTDTQYFGPGTRLTVL.

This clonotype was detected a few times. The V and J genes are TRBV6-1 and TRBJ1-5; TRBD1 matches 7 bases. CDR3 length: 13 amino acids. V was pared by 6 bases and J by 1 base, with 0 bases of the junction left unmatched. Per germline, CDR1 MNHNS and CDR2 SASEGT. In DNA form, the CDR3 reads TGTGCCAGCAGGACAGGGAGCAATCAGCCCCAGCATTTT. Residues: CASRTGSNQPQHF.

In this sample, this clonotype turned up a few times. CDR3 sequence (DNA): TGCGCCAGCAGCCAGAGCGGCAGGGGTCGCCCACCTAACTATGGCTACACCTTC. Its protein is CASSQSGRGRPPNYGYTF. The rearrangement uses TRBV4-3 and TRBJ1-2, with TRBD1 as a possible D gene (6 bases). Looked up from germline, CDR1 is LGHNA and CDR2 is YSLEER. Trimming stripped 3 bases from V and 0 bases from J, with 20 bases between. This CDR3 comprises 18 residues.

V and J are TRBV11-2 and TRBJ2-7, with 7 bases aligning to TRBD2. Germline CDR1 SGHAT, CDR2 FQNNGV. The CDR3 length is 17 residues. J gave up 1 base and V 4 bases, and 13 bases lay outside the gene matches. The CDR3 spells CASSSSLRTSGSYEQYF. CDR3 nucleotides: TGTGCCAGCAGCTCGAGTTTGCGGACTAGTGGGTCCTACGAGCAGTACTTC. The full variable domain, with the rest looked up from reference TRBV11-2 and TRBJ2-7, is EAGVAQSPRYKIIEKRQSVAFWCNPISGHATLYWYQQILGQGPKLLIQFQNNGVVDDSQLPKDRFSAERLKGVDSTLKIQPAKLEDSAVYLCASSSSLRTSGSYEQYFGPGTRLTVT.

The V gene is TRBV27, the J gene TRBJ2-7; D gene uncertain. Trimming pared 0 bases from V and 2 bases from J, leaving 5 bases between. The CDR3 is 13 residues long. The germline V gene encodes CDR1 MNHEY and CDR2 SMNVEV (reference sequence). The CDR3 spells CASSLSPAYEQYV. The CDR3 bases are TGTGCCAGCAGTTTATCACCGGCCTACGAGCAGTACGTC.

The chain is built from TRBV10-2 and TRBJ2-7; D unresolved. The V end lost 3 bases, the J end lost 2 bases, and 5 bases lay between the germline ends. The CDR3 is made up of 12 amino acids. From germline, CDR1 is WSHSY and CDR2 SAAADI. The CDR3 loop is CASSDRPYEQYF. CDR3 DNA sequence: TGCGCCAGCAGTGACAGGCCCTACGAGCAGTACTTC.

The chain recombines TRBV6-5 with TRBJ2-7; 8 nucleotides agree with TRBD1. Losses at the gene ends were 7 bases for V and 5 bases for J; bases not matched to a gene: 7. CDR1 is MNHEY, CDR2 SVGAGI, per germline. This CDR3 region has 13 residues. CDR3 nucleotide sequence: TGTGCCAGCAAAACAGGGGGAAATCACGAGCAGTACTTC. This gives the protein CASKTGGNHEQYF.

In DNA, the CDR3 is TGTGCCACCAGTGACTCCCCATCGGCAGGGGCGCAAGAGACCCAGTACTTC. Protein sequence: CATSDSPSAGAQETQYF. V and J are TRBV24-1 and TRBJ2-5, with a weak D call TRBD1 (6 bases). This CDR3 contains 17 residues. Germline loops: CDR1 KGHDR, CDR2 SFDVKD. V was cut by 4 bases and J by 2 bases, with 19 bases left in between.

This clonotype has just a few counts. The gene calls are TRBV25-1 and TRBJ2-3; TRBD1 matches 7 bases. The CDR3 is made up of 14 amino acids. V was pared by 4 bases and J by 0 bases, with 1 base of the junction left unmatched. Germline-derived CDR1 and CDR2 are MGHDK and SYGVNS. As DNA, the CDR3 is TGTGCCAGCAGTGCAGGGGGAAGCACAGATACGCAGTATTTT. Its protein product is CASSAGGSTDTQYF.

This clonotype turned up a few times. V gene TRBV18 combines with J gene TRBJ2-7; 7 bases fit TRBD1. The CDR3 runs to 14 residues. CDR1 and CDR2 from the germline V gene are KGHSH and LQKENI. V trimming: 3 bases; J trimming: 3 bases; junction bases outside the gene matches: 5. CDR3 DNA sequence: TGTGCCAGCTCACCCCCGGGACAGTACTACGAGCAGTACTTC. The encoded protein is CASSPPGQYYEQYF.

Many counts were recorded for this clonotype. In DNA, the CDR3 is TGTGCCAGCACCCCTTGGGGGGGGCTAACTGAAGCTTTCTTT. It is translated as CASTPWGGLTEAFF. V usage is TRBV11-2 and J usage is TRBJ1-1, with a tentative D call TRBD1 (6 bases). CDR1 SGHAT and CDR2 FQNNGV come from the germline V gene. Trimming stripped 7 bases from V and 5 bases from J, with 17 bases between. The CDR3 consists of 14 residues.

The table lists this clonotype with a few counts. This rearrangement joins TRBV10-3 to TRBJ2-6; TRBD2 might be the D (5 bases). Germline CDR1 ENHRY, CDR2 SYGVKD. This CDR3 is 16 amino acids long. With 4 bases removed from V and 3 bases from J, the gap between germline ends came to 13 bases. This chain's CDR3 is CAISGAAGSGANVLTF. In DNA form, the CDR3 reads TGTGCCATCAGTGGAGCGGCAGGCAGTGGGGCCAACGTCCTGACTTTC.

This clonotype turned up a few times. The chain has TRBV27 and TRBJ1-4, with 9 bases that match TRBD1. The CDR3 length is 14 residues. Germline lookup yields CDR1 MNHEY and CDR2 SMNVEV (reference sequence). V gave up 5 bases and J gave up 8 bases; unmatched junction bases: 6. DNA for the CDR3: TGTGCCAGCAGTATAACAGGGGGCCGCGAAAAACTGTTTTTT. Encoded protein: CASSITGGREKLFF.